This passage covers 19 T cell receptor beta chains from one sample sequenced in a study of blood T cell repertoires in COVID-19. Clones were sequenced by immunoSEQ multiplex PCR, and TCRdb holds only the in-frame ones, with some missing. The profile shows approximately 350,000 clones, more than 80% of them singletons. The sample comprised PBMCs or T cells enriched from blood (not recorded which). These receptors were taken from a young man who had recovered from COVID-19.

The chain carries TRBV11-2 and TRBJ2-5, with D possibly being TRBD1 (5 bases). V gave up 6 bases and J gave up 5 bases, with 13 bases separating them. There are 13 residues in the CDR3. Per the germline V gene, CDR1 is SGHAT and CDR2 is FQNNGV. CDR3 sequence: CASRPGNGETQYF. For the CDR3, the DNA is TGTGCCAGCAGACCAGGGAATGGGGAGACCCAGTACTTC.

The chain joins TRBV28 to TRBJ2-7; no clear D. This CDR3 region has 12 residues. Germline CDR1 MDHEN, CDR2 SYDVKM. Trimming took off 4 bases at V and 3 bases at J, with 7 bases between the two ends. The CDR3 DNA sequence: TGTGCCAGCAGTTATCCCTTCTACGAGCAGTACTTC. This sequence encodes CASSYPFYEQYF.

This chain joins TRBV3-1 (or the pseudogene TRBV3-2) and TRBJ2-5; D might be TRBD2 (7 bases). The length of the CDR3 is 15 residues. The germline V and J ends were trimmed by 2 bases and 7 bases, with 17 bases remaining between them. Germline V gene data show CDR1 as LGHDT and CDR2 as YNNKEL (reference sequence). The CDR3 region is CASSQFYGGGGTQYF. The CDR3, as DNA: TGTGCCAGCAGCCAATTTTACGGGGGCGGGGGGACCCAGTACTTC.

This chain links TRBV14 with TRBJ2-3; weak D call: TRBD2 (6 bases). The CDR3 consists of 15 residues. V lost 1 base to trimming and J lost 6 bases, with 14 bases between them. The V gene's germline CDR1 is SGHDN and CDR2 FVKESK. The CDR3 loop is CASSQGVALADTQYF. The CDR3 region has the DNA TGTGCCAGCAGCCAAGGCGTAGCCCTAGCGGATACGCAGTATTTT.

This clone has only a few counts. The sample contains more than one DNA sequence encoding this CDR3. V usage is TRBV9 and J usage is TRBJ1-6; D is undetermined. This CDR3 region has 15 residues. Trimming shortened V by 0 bases and J by 7 bases, and 11 bases separated the two germline ends. Germline CDR1 SGDLS, CDR2 YYNGEE. The CDR3 sequence: CASSVAGVGNSPLHF. The CDR3 DNA sequence: TGTGCCAGCAGCGTAGCCGGGGTGGGAAATTCACCCCTCCACTTT.

V and J are TRBV9 and TRBJ2-5; 10 nucleotides agree with TRBD2. CDR3 size: 16 residues. V lost 4 bases to trimming and J lost 0 bases; unmatched junction nucleotides: 6. Germline values: CDR1 SGDLS, CDR2 YYNGEE. CDR3 region: CASSPGLAVYQETQYF. The CDR3, as DNA: TGTGCCAGCAGCCCAGGACTAGCGGTGTACCAAGAGACCCAGTACTTC.

This chain uses TRBV7-6 with TRBJ1-6, with 7 bases fitting TRBD1. Germline trimming cut 0 bases from V and 7 bases from J; bases unmatched to any gene: 6. CDR3 length equals 16 residues. Germline CDR1 SGHVS, CDR2 FNYEAQ. CDR3 amino acids: CASSLAPQGSNSPLHF. In DNA form, the CDR3 reads TGTGCCAGCAGCTTAGCCCCACAGGGGAGCAATTCACCCCTCCACTTT.

The chain links TRBV10-1 to TRBJ2-7; no clear D gene. Trimming stripped 8 bases from V and 2 bases from J, with 13 bases between. CDR3 size: 13 residues. Looked up from germline, CDR1 is WNHNN and CDR2 is SYGVQD (reference sequence). CDR3 in DNA: TGCGCCAGCTCTCTTTTCCCTGCCTACGAGCAGTACTTC. This translates into CASSLFPAYEQYF.

The chain combines TRBV2 with TRBJ2-1, with 7 bases fitting TRBD1. CDR3 length: 10 residues. Germline loops: CDR1 SNHLY, CDR2 FYNNEI. V lost 5 bases, J lost 12 bases, and 1 base stayed unmatched. The CDR3 here is CASSRQGQFF. The CDR3 DNA follows: TGTGCCAGCAGTAGACAGGGGCAGTTCTTC.

The chain joins TRBV11-1 to TRBJ1-1; 9 positions match TRBD1. Germline V gene sequence: CDR1 SGHAT, CDR2 FQDESV (reference sequence). CDR3 length equals 14 residues. The junction had 9 bases not matched to a gene; V was cut back by 1 base and J by 12 bases. The CDR3 DNA follows: TGTGCCAGCAGCTTAGTTGGACAGGGGAGGAAATCTTTCTTT. This encodes CASSLVGQGRKSFF.

This clone was seen only once. The chain carries TRBV11-2 and TRBJ2-7, with D possibly being TRBD1 (5 bases). Germline V gene lookup returns CDR1 SGHAT and CDR2 FQNNGV. The CDR3 has 14 amino acids. Trimming pared 0 bases from V and 6 bases from J, leaving 12 bases between. CDR3: CASSLDQGVSEQYF. The CDR3 DNA reads as TGTGCCAGCAGCTTAGATCAGGGCGTAAGCGAGCAGTACTTC.

The chain is built from TRBV7-8 and TRBJ2-3; D is possibly TRBD2 (5 bases). This CDR3 has 15 amino acids. Germline lookup yields CDR1 SGHVS and CDR2 FQNEAQ. Trimming stripped 5 bases from V and 0 bases from J, with 12 bases between. CDR3 in DNA: TGTGCCAGCAGCGAGGACTCCACTAGCACAGATACGCAGTATTTT. It specifies CASSEDSTSTDTQYF.

V usage is TRBV9 and J usage is TRBJ2-5; 8 bases agree with TRBD1. The CDR3 is 15 amino acids. Germline assignment: CDR1 SGDLS and CDR2 YYNGEE. J was trimmed by 5 bases and V by 4 bases; bases with no gene match: 10. The CDR3 protein is CASSPIGQGGETQYF. DNA of the CDR3: TGTGCCAGCAGCCCCATTGGACAGGGTGGGGAGACCCAGTACTTC.

This clone turned up a few times. V is TRBV28 and J is TRBJ1-3; 9 bases agree with TRBD1. This CDR3 is 15 amino acids long. Germline CDR1 reads MDHEN; CDR2 reads SYDVKM. With 3 bases clipped from V and 1 base from J, the junction kept 1 base outside the gene matches. CDR3 sequence reads: CASSLTGGSGNTIYF. CDR3 nucleotide sequence: TGTGCCAGCAGTTTGACAGGGGGGTCTGGAAACACCATATATTTT. Variable domain in full (rest from reference TRBV28 and TRBJ1-3): DVKVTQSSRYLVKRTGEKVFLECVQDMDHENMFWYRQDPGLGLRLIYFSYDVKMKEKGDIPEGYSVSREKKERFSLILESASTNQTSMYLCASSLTGGSGNTIYFGEGSWLTVV.

The rearrangement links TRBV7-2 to TRBJ2-1; TRBD2 matches at 12 bases. Germline assignment: CDR1 SGHTA and CDR2 FQGNSA. J lost 7 bases, V lost 3 bases, and 4 bases had no gene match. This CDR3 is 15 amino acids long. In DNA, the CDR3 is TGTGCCAGCAGCTTTCTAGCGGGAGGGAGAAATGAGCAGTTCTTC. Translated: CASSFLAGGRNEQFF.

The chain couples TRBV6-1 to TRBJ2-4; 7 bases are a match to TRBD2. The germline gives CDR1 MNHNS, CDR2 SASEGT. The CDR3 length is 14 residues. The V segment lost 3 bases and the J segment 12 bases; nucleotides outside the gene matches: 11. The CDR3 sequence: CASSEAGTKWGQYF. The CDR3 DNA sequence: TGTGCCAGCAGTGAGGCCGGGACTAAATGGGGTCAGTACTTC.

The J gene is TRBJ2-2, the V gene TRBV6-5; D is perhaps TRBD2 (5 bases). With 6 bases removed from V and 5 bases from J, the gap between germline ends came to 13 bases. CDR3 size: 14 residues. CDR1 and CDR2 from the germline V gene are MNHEY and SVGAGI. CDR3 residues: CASSPGFTTGELFF. The DNA for the CDR3 is TGTGCCAGCAGCCCGGGATTTACTACCGGGGAGCTGTTTTTT.

The chain carries TRBV28 and TRBJ2-7; TRBD1 aligns across 9 bases. The V gene's germline CDR1 is MDHEN and CDR2 SYDVKM. Trimming cost V 6 bases and J 7 bases; bases outside gene matches: 7. The CDR3 has 13 amino acids. The CDR3 nucleotides are TGTGCCAGCAGATACAGGGGGCTTTATGAGCAGTACTTC. It specifies CASRYRGLYEQYF. Full variable domain (remainder filled in from reference TRBV28 and TRBJ2-7): DVKVTQSSRYLVKRTGEKVFLECVQDMDHENMFWYRQDPGLGLRLIYFSYDVKMKEKGDIPEGYSVSREKKERFSLILESASTNQTSMYLCASRYRGLYEQYFGPGTRLTVT.

CDR3 in DNA: TGTGCCAGCAGCCCCCGTGTGAGGGATACTGAAGCTTTCTTT. This gives the protein CASSPRVRDTEAFF. The J gene is TRBJ1-1, the V gene TRBV3-1 (or the pseudogene TRBV3-2), with unresolved D. V gave up 4 bases and J gave up 5 bases, with 14 bases separating them. Germline values: CDR1 LGHDT, CDR2 YNNKEL (reference sequence). The CDR3 has 14 amino acids.